This T cell receptor beta chain comes out of a study of Ad26.COV2.S vaccination and SARS-CoV-2 variants. Study-level information: Ad26.COV2.S given intramuscularly, once or twice 56 days apart.

The germline V gene encodes CDR1 MDHEN and CDR2 SYDVKM. This CDR3 has 14 amino acids. V was pared by 5 bases and J by 4 bases, with 14 bases between. Assay: immunoSEQ multiplex PCR; the TCRdb copy retains only in-frame clones and omits some. The table includes approximately 480,000 clones, approximately 90% detected once. As for treatment: roughly 20 received Ad26.COV2.S at low or high dose, single or two shots; a few received placebo; per-sample allocation not given. Sampling happened 63 days after the first vaccine or placebo injection. SARS-CoV-2 spike from the Wuhan strain was encoded by the vaccine, an Ad26 vector.

This TCR was sampled from a person aged 18 to 65 who received the Ad26.COV2.S COVID-19 vaccine or a placebo. The specimen was peripheral blood, collected in a trial of Ad26.COV2.S vaccine versus placebo. The rearrangement joins TRBV28 to TRBJ1-1; no clear D. CDR3 in DNA: TGTGCCAGCAGTCCTACTACAAGGGTCACTGAAGCTTTCTTT. Its translation: CASSPTTRVTEAFF.